This record looks at one T cell receptor (beta chain) sequence and its context. No cognate antigen has been identified for it. No clone much larger than this one lies a single base away; base qualities are absent. Libraries were constructed by PCR. The listed sequencing device is Illumina HiSeq 2500. TCR library preparation used molecular barcoding, with unique molecular identifiers applied to normalize quantification of the TCRbeta repertoire. TCRdb ran its own pipeline on the public reads, namely fastp trimming at Q25 and MiXCR clone calling, and kept in-frame beta chains. Every entry covers one CDR3 protein and lists the most common genes and DNA from its rows. Counted in this sample were fewer than 750,000 distinct CDR3 sequences; 23% of them appeared once. The leading ten clones occupy 13% to 15% of the sample. This record belongs to a study of T-cell reconstitution after alpha-beta-depleted transplantation in children (dated by TCRdb to 2016 to 2017). Study-wide context: Using TCR repertoire profiling, the study quantitatively followed how T-cell immune reconstitution unfolded in children after TCRalphabeta/CD19-depleted allogeneic hematopoietic cell transplantation. Study-level results and caveats: About two months after transplant, the apparently early recovery of alphabetaT-cell counts reportedly depended on just several hundred clones that had expanded rapidly and came from non-depleted graft cells. In some patients, high TCRbeta diversity at day 60 was attributed to recipient T cells and intrathymic progenitors that had survived conditioning. The frequencies of hyperexpanded clones fell over the following months, and after one year, T-cell counts and TCRbeta diversity were mostly attributed to newly produced T cells.

Explained via the paper, the treatment or condition label denotes: allogeneic hematopoietic cell transplantation with graft depleted of TCRalphabeta T cells and CD19 B cells. The transplant recipients were children given TCRalphabeta/CD19-depleted allogeneic hematopoietic cell grafts. Counted from cysteine to phenylalanine, this CDR3 has 15 amino acids. The kept DNA is CDR3 alone, 45 bases in frame from the first base. V gives up 2 bases and J gives up 4 bases, and the segment between their germline ends measures 14 bases. Looking up the germline V gene yields CDR1 SGHRS and CDR2 YFSETQ. The receptor comes from a boy younger than two who had a stem cell transplant for acute myeloid leukemia, so the T cells may come from the graft donor. Sequences were derived from PBMCs, mostly from graft donor cells, sampled 360 days after TCRalphabeta/CD19-depleted stem cell transplant. The chain joins TRBV5-1 to TRBJ2-3; TRBD1 is perhaps the D gene, given 6 matching bases. The sequenced DNA: TGCGCCAGCAGCTTCTTGGGGGACACGCCAGATACGCAGTATTTT. Its protein is CASSFLGDTPDTQYF.